A selection of T cell receptor beta chains follows, all from one sample in a study of OX40 agonist ivuxolimab in advanced cancers. TCRdb's copy holds only in-frame clones and misses some; the assay was immunoSEQ multiplex PCR. This table has 75,000 to 90,000 clones, roughly 83% appearing once. Sequenced material: CD4+ or CD8+ T cells sorted from blood, taken in a trial of the OX40 agonist ivuxolimab. Receptor source: an adult with an advanced solid tumor such as melanoma, head and neck, liver or kidney cancer. CDR3s include the opening cysteine and the closing phenylalanine or tryptophan. The D gene is left open where the match is weak. For some rows the clone size is stated as once, few or many, or as a class when expanded; others skip it.

TGTGCCAGCTCACCGTCTCAGTCCTACGAGCAGTACTTC,CASSPSQSYEQYF,.,.,TRBJ2-7,TRBV18
TGCAGCGTTATCCAAGGGAACACTGAAGCTTTCTTT,CSVIQGNTEAFF,.,.,TRBJ1-1,TRBV29-1
TGTGCCAGCAGCTTAGGACAGAACACCGGGGAGCTGTTTTTT,CASSLGQNTGELFF,.,.,TRBJ2-2,TRBV11-2
TGTGCCAGCAGCTCCACACCGGGACATTCCTCACCCCTCCACTTT,CASSSTPGHSSPLHF,.,.,TRBJ1-6,TRBV7-8
TGCAGCGCCTCCCCGGCCATCACAGATACGCAGTATTTT,CSASPAITDTQYF,.,.,TRBJ2-3,TRBV29-1
TGTGCCACCAGCAGCCGGGACAGGGGTTTCTACGAGCAGTACTTC,CATSSRDRGFYEQYF,TRBD1,.,TRBJ2-7,TRBV15
TGCGCCAGCAGCACGGGACAGGGACGAGAGACCCAGTACTTC,CASSTGQGRETQYF,TRBD1,.,TRBJ2-5,TRBV5-1
TGTGCCATCAGAGGGGCCATCAATGAAGCTTTCTTT,CAIRGAINEAFF,.,.,TRBJ1-1,TRBV10-3
TGTGCCAGCAGTTCCAAGACAGGATTATTCGGAAAACTGTTTTTT,CASSSKTGLFGKLFF,.,once,TRBJ1-4,TRBV6-6
TGTGCCAGCAGCCCATCGTTGCGGGTTGGCGATGAGCAGTTCTTC,CASSPSLRVGDEQFF,.,.,TRBJ2-1,TRBV12-1
TGTGCCAGCAGTGAGGAGTATCCGGATACTGAAGCTTTCTTT,CASSEEYPDTEAFF,.,once,TRBJ1-1,TRBV2
TGTGCCAGCACCAAACAGGGATATAGTGAAGCTTTCTTT,CASTKQGYSEAFF,.,.,TRBJ1-1,TRBV2